This T cell receptor (beta chain) is drawn from a study of beta chain features in type 1 diabetes. Study-level information: There was similarity between patients and healthy donors in age, gender and cell yields.

The isolated RNA, all of it, was reverse transcribed, so expressed TCRB transcripts were what got sequenced. The repertoire was sequenced with immunoSEQ multiplex PCR; TCRdb's copy has only in-frame clones and lacks some. This sample has 300,000 to 350,000 clones, with under 8.5% found just once. Study-level results: For Type 1 diabetes patients, all four CD4+ subsets carried TCRB CDR3s that were moderately but significantly shorter. Sampled from patients, naive, central memory and Treg TCRB repertoires appeared more similar than those sampled from healthy donors.

The CDR3 is made up of 11 amino acids. Germline V CDR1 and CDR2: MDHEN, SYDVKM. Trimming took 3 bases from V and 6 from J, leaving 4 bases between them. This clone has just a few counts. Its antigen remains unidentified. Every participating donor gave one draw, a heparinised blood sample averaging around 0.11 L. The sequence came from a woman in her late teens or twenties in good health. The rearrangement links TRBV28 to TRBJ2-3; no firm D call. The sequenced material came from central memory CD4+ T cells from blood. CDR3 bases: TGTGCCAGCAGTTTTCGGGATACGCAGTATTTT. Its protein is CASSFRDTQYF.